This T cell receptor (beta chain) was recorded in a study of blood T cell repertoires in COVID-19 (dated by TCRdb to 2020 to 2021). About the full investigation: The collaborator samples originated in the United States, Italy and Spain and spanned the acute and convalescent phases of COVID-19. The prospective study material was composed of cDNA or gDNA derived from T cells, B-cell-depleted T cells, or PBMCs. Deeply sampled blood TCRbeta repertoires from subjects exposed to, actively infected with, or recovered from COVID-19 were included in the dataset. The repertoires were released in a freely available public database meant as a resource for research on the immune response to SARS-CoV-2. The samples were drawn from two sources: the first 160 participants of the ongoing ImmuneRACE study, and 950 to 1,500 subjects contributed by 6 global collaborators. A de-identified subject ID, COVID-19 status, age in years and sex were almost always included in the sample metadata. Where available, HLA class I and class II types were obtained from metadata supplied by the sample provider rather than from assay-based typing. The full study reports these points: Clinical and demographic metadata were provided uncurated, with the amount varying by source and participant.

Participants in the prospective study were aged 18 to 89 years, lived in 20 to 30 United States geographic areas, and enrolled through a virtual design. In the prospective study, cohorts were assigned on the basis of participant-reported clinical history obtained from a screening survey and a study questionnaire. Mobile phlebotomists in the prospective study collected whole blood, serum and a nasopharyngeal or oropharyngeal swab from every participant. Over an approximately two-month period, participants in the prospective study had the option of providing additional blood draws and questionnaires. Before DNA extraction, blood samples from the prospective study were shipped at room temperature or frozen. The immunoSEQ Assay, a bias-controlled multiplex PCR, was used to amplify TCRbeta CDR3 regions from genomic DNA. Per the original workflow: Within the assay, amplification of reference gene primers was used to estimate how many nucleated cells each sample contained. Sequence reads were collapsed and filtered to measure the absolute abundance of every unique TCRbeta CDR3 rearrangement. Productive Simpson clonality was computed per sample as the square root of Simpson's diversity index over productive rearrangements. What TCRdb holds here is the immuneACCESS table cut down to in-frame rearrangements. Part of the clones is not present; checked against another copy, under half of the missing clones reflect an unresolved V gene, and the others are unexplained. V, J and clone size are taken as reported in that table, and D and trimming were inferred from the DNA itself. This sample gives 60,000 to 80,000 clones in total; approximately 78% of them show up just once. About 3.8% of the sample belongs to the ten largest clones.

The CDR3 goes from the cysteine to the phenylalanine over 14 residues. The DNA shown is the 42-base CDR3, in frame from base 1. The germline ends are 12 bases apart after V is trimmed by 5 bases and J by 7 bases. The germline V gene supplies CDR1 SNHLY and CDR2 FYNNEI. Concerning this clone: Its antigen is still unknown. No base-level quality is on record; no much larger clone is a single base apart.

Here the chain combines TRBV2 and TRBJ1-6, and perhaps TRBD1 as D gene, on 6 matching bases. Source material: PBMCs or T cells enriched from blood (not recorded which). This sequence originates from a woman aged 40 to 55 with acute COVID-19. Here is the DNA: TGTGCCAGCAGTCTCGGACAGTCCAATTCACCCCTCCACTTT. This is translated as CASSLGQSNSPLHF.